Here is one TCR beta chain with its context. What it recognizes is unknown. This sequence may be a read error, since a much larger clone differs from it by one base. No conserved phenylalanine or tryptophan ends this CDR3, so it is likely a read error. This sample was taken from a study of T cell repertoires in cytomegalovirus infection. General observations from the study: In two of eight donors, the top clonotype was HLA-C-restricted CMV-specific.

TCRdb reanalysed the reads using MiXCR and keeps one entry per CDR3 protein. The sample consists of about 180,000 distinct CDR3 sequences, around an eighth of them appearing once. The CDR3 length is 14 residues. Per germline, CDR1 DFQATT and CDR2 SNEGSKA (reference sequence). V shed 3 bases and J shed 0 bases, with 9 bases lying between them. This clonotype was sampled from a human donor in good health (CMV status not recorded). Some clones in this sample may be carry-over from other donors' samples. The chain has TRBV20-1 and TRBJ2-1; D gene uncertain. Sequencing input: PBMCs. DNA of the CDR3: TGCAGTGCTAGTAGTCAGAGCTCCTACAATGAGCAGTTCTAC. Residues: CSASSQSSYNEQFY.